A selection of T cell receptor beta chains follows, all from one sample in a study of T cell repertoires in cytomegalovirus infection. TCRdb reprocessed the reads via MiXCR and lists one record per CDR3 protein. This table holds 800,000 to 950,000 distinct CDR3 sequences, 32% found once. Their specific antigens are unknown. The specimen was cultured CD8+ T cells from PBMCs, collected from culture after CMV antigen stimulation. All receptors derive from a human donor in good health (CMV status not recorded). Some clones in this sample may be carry-over from other donors' samples. Both conserved end residues are part of each CDR3. D genes are given only for firm matches. For some rows the clone size is stated as once, few or many, or as a class when expanded; others skip it.

cdr3_aa cdr3_nt j_call clone_size d_call v_call
CSAREQNNEQFF TGCAGTGCTAGGGAACAGAACAATGAGCAGTTCTTC TRBJ2-1 NA NA TRBV20-1
CASSPSLSTNTQYF TGTGCCAGCAGTCCTAGCTTGAGCACAAATACGCAGTATTTT TRBJ2-3 NA NA TRBV6-5
CASSLDSLTSGGYEQYF TGTGCCAGCAGCTTAGATTCTCTGACTAGCGGGGGCTACGAGCAGTACTTC TRBJ2-7 few TRBD2 TRBV11-2
CASNPGQLLITDTQYF TGTGCCAGCAACCCGGGACAGCTTCTTATCACAGATACGCAGTATTTT TRBJ2-3 NA TRBD1 TRBV12-3/TRBV12-4
CAAADRTLNTEAFF TGTGCCGCCGCAGACAGAACCCTGAACACTGAAGCTTTCTTT TRBJ1-1 few NA TRBV19
CASSKAGNTIYF TGTGCCAGCAGCAAAGCCGGAAACACCATATATTTT TRBJ1-3 few NA TRBV5-4
CASRQGLTDTQYF TGTGCCAGCAGACAGGGTTTAACAGATACGCAGTATTTT TRBJ2-3 few NA TRBV7-9
CASWVTANTEAFF TGTGCCAGCTGGGTGACAGCGAACACTGAAGCTTTCTTT TRBJ1-1 NA NA TRBV2
CASSEAAMGNGYTF TGTGCCAGCAGTGAAGCGGCGATGGGGAATGGCTACACCTTC TRBJ1-2 NA NA TRBV6-1
CASSYSTSGDNEQFF TGTGCCAGCAGTTACTCTACTAGCGGGGACAATGAGCAGTTCTTC TRBJ2-1 many TRBD2 TRBV6-5
CASSGTSDGELFF TGTGCCAGCAGCGGGACTAGCGATGGGGAGCTGTTTTTT TRBJ2-2 few TRBD2 TRBV11-3
CVSSPGWGLEAEAFF TGTGTCAGCAGCCCGGGCTGGGGACTAGAGGCTGAAGCTTTCTTT TRBJ1-1 NA NA TRBV5-6
CATSDLTGGKNNEQFF TGTGCCACCAGTGATTTAACAGGGGGCAAGAACAATGAGCAGTTCTTC TRBJ2-1 few TRBD1 TRBV24-1
CASSLGTGFSRANVLTF TGTGCCAGCAGTTTAGGGACAGGGTTCTCGCGGGCCAACGTCCTGACTTTC TRBJ2-6 many TRBD1 TRBV12-3/TRBV12-4
CASSLGSDYNEQFF TGTGCCAGCAGCTTAGGTAGCGATTACAATGAGCAGTTCTTC TRBJ2-1 NA NA TRBV11-2
CASSGGAVQPQHF TGTGCCAGCAGTGGAGGGGCGGTTCAGCCCCAGCATTTT TRBJ1-5 NA NA TRBV2
CASRSPGVGTEAFF TGTGCCAGCAGGTCTCCGGGGGTTGGGACTGAAGCTTTCTTT TRBJ1-1 few NA TRBV12-3/TRBV12-4
CASSIVPAGGHEQFF TGTGCCAGTAGTATAGTCCCAGCGGGGGGGCATGAGCAGTTCTTC TRBJ2-1 few TRBD2 TRBV19
CASSLSVTDSTDTQYF TGTGCCAGCAGTTTATCGGTGACGGATAGCACAGATACGCAGTATTTT TRBJ2-3 NA NA TRBV27
CASSSTSTGSWNIQYF TGTGCCAGCAGCTCTACCTCGACAGGGAGCTGGAACATTCAGTACTTC TRBJ2-4 few TRBD1 TRBV7-9
CASGPANTGELFF TGTGCCAGCGGGCCAGCGAACACCGGGGAGCTGTTTTTT TRBJ2-2 NA NA TRBV2
CASSPLEVGDTEAFF TGTGCCAGCAGCCCACTCGAGGTTGGGGACACTGAAGCTTTCTTT TRBJ1-1 few NA TRBV5-4